The source of this T cell receptor beta chain is a study of blood T cell repertoires in COVID-19. The assay was immunoSEQ multiplex PCR, and TCRdb's table has in-frame clones only and misses some. The table shows about 270,000 clones, with 75% to 95% occurring only once. V lost 1 base and J lost 5, with 7 bases in between. The length of the CDR3 is 12 residues. Germline V CDR1 and CDR2: SGHDT, YYEEEE. The clonotype comes from a man aged 40-49 years who had been exposed to COVID-19. The V gene is TRBV5-6, the J gene TRBJ2-7; no reliable D call. The specimen was PBMCs or T cells enriched from blood (not recorded which). CDR3 protein: CASSLIHNEQYF. In nucleotides, the CDR3 is TGTGCCAGCAGCTTGATACATAACGAGCAGTACTTC.